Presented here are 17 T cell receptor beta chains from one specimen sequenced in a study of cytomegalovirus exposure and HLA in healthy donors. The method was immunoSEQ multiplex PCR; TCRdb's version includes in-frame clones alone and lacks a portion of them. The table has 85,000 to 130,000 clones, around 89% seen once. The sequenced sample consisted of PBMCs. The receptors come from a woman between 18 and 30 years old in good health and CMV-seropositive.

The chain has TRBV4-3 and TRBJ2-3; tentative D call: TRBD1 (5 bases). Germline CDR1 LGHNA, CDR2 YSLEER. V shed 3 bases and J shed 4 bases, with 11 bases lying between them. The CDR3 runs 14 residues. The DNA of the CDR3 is TGCGCCAGCAGCCAGCCGAGACAGCCAGATACGCAGTATTTT. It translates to CASSQPRQPDTQYF.

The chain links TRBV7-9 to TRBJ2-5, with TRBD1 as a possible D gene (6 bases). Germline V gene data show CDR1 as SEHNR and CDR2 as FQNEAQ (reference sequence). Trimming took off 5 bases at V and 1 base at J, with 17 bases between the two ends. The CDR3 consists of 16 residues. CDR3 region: CASSPGDRLPQETQYF. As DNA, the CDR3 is TGTGCCAGCAGCCCAGGGGACCGCCTACCCCAAGAGACCCAGTACTTC.

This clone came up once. The CDR3: CASLLAGSTDTQYF. CDR3 nucleotides: TGTGCCAGCTTACTAGCGGGTAGCACAGATACGCAGTATTTT. The chain has TRBV2 and TRBJ2-3; TRBD2 aligns across 9 bases. Germline-derived CDR1 and CDR2 are SNHLY and FYNNEI. Trimming cost V 8 bases and J 0 bases; bases outside gene matches: 3. The CDR3 totals 14 residues.

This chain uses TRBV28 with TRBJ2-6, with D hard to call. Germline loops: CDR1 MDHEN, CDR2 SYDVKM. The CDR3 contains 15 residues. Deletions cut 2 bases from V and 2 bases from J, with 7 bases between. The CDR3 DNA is TGTGCCAGCAGTTTACGGGTACCTGGGGCCAACGTCCTGACTTTC. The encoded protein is CASSLRVPGANVLTF. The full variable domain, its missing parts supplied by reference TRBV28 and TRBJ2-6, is DVKVTQSSRYLVKRTGEKVFLECVQDMDHENMFWYRQDPGLGLRLIYFSYDVKMKEKGDIPEGYSVSREKKERFSLILESASTNQTSMYLCASSLRVPGANVLTFGAGSRLTVL.

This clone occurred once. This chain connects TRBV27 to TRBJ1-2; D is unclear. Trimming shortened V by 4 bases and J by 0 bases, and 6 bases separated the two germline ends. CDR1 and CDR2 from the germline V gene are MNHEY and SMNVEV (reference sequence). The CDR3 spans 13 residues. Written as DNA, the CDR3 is TGTGCCAGCAGTTGGGCAGCTAACTATGGCTACACCTTC. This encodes CASSWAANYGYTF.

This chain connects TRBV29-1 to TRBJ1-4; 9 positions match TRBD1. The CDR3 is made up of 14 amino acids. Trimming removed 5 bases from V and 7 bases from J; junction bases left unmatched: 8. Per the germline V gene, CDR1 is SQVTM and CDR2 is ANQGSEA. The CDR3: CSVLDRGGSEKLFF. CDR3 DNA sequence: TGCAGCGTTTTGGACAGGGGCGGTAGTGAAAAACTGTTTTTT.

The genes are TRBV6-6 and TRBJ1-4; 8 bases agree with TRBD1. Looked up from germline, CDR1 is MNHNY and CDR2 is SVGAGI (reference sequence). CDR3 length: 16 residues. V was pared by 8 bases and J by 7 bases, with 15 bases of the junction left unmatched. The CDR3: CASDSLSRGLGEKLFF. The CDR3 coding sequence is TGTGCCAGCGACTCCTTAAGCAGGGGGCTTGGTGAAAAACTGTTTTTT.

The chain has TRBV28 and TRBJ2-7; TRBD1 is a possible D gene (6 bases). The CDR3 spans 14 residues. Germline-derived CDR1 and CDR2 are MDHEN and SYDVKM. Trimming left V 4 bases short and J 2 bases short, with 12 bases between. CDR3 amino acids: CASSSDSPTYEQYV. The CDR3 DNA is TGTGCCAGCAGTTCGGACAGCCCGACCTACGAGCAGTACGTC.

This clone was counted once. CDR3 in DNA: TGCGCCAGCAGCCAAAAAACAACAGCTGGCGGGGAGCTGTTTTTT. Translating it yields CASSQKTTAGGELFF. J is TRBJ2-2 and V is TRBV4-3, with no clear D. CDR1 is LGHNA, CDR2 YSLEER, per germline. V shed 2 bases and J shed 7 bases, with 14 bases lying between them. The CDR3 totals 15 residues.

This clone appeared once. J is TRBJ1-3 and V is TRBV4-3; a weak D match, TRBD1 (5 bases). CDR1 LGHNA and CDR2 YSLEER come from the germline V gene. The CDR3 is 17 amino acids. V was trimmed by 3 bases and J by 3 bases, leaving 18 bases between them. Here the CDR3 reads CASSQDGSGMDGNTIYF. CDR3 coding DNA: TGCGCCAGCAGCCAGGACGGATCAGGGATGGATGGAAACACCATATATTTT.

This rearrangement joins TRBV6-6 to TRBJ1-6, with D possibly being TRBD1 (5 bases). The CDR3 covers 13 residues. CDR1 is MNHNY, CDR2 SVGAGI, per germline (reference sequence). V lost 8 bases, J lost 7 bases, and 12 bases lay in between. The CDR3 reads CASQGILNSPLHF. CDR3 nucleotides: TGTGCCAGCCAGGGTATATTGAATTCACCCCTCCACTTT.

The CDR3 sequence is CASSLLAGGYEQYF. The DNA for the CDR3 is TGTGCCAGCAGCTTACTAGCGGGGGGTTACGAGCAGTACTTC. The V gene is TRBV7-9, the J gene TRBJ2-7; 11 nucleotides match TRBD2. CDR1 SEHNR and CDR2 FQNEAQ come from the germline V gene (reference sequence). V lost 2 bases and J lost 4; bases outside the gene matches: 1. The CDR3 has 14 residues.

Written as DNA, the CDR3 is TGTGCCAGCAGTTTATTCCCCGGGGTGAATTCACCCCTCCACTTT. Its protein product is CASSLFPGVNSPLHF. The V call is TRBV28, the J call TRBJ1-6; D is undetermined. In germline, CDR1 is MDHEN, CDR2 SYDVKM. The germline V and J ends were trimmed by 1 base and 7 bases, with 11 bases remaining between them. This CDR3 is 15 amino acids long.

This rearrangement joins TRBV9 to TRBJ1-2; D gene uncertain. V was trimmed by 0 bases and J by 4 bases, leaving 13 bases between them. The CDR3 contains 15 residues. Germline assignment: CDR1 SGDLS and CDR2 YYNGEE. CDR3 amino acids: CASSVGSYLGYGYTF. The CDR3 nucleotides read TGTGCCAGCAGCGTAGGGTCCTATCTCGGCTATGGCTACACCTTC.

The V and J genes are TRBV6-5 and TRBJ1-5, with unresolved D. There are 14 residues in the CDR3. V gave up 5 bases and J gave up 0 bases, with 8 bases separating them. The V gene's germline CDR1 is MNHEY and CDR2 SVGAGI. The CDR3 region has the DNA TGTGCCAGCAGTGACACGGATAGCAATCAGCCCCAGCATTTT. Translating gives CASSDTDSNQPQHF.

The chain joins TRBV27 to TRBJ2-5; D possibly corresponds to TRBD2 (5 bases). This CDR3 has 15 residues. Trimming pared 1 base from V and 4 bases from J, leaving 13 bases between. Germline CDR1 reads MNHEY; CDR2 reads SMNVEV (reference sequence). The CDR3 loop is CASSLWPAARETQYF. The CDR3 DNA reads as TGTGCCAGCAGTTTATGGCCAGCGGCACGAGAGACCCAGTACTTC.

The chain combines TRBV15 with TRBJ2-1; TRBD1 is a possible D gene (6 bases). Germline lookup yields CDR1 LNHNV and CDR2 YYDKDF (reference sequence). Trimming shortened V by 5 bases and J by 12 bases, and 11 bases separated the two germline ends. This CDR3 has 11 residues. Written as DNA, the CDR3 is TGTGCCACCAGCGAACAGGGTTCGCAGTTCTTC. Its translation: CATSEQGSQFF.